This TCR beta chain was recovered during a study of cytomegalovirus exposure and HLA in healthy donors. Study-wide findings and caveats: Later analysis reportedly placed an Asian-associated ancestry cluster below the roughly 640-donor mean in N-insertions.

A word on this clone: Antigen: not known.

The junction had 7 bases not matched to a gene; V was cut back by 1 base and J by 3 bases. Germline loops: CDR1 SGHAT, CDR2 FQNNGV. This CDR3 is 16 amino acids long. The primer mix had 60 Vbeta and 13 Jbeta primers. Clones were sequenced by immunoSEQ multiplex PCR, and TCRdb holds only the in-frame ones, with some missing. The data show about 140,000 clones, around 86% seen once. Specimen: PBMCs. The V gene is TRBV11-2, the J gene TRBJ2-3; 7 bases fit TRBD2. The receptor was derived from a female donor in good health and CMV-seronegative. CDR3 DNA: TGTGCCAGCAGCTTAGGGGGGGGGAGAGGGACAGATACGCAGTATTTT. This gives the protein CASSLGGGRGTDTQYF. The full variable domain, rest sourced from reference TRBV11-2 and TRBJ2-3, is EAGVAQSPRYKIIEKRQSVAFWCNPISGHATLYWYQQILGQGPKLLIQFQNNGVVDDSQLPKDRFSAERLKGVDSTLKIQPAKLEDSAVYLCASSLGGGRGTDTQYFGPGTRLTVL.